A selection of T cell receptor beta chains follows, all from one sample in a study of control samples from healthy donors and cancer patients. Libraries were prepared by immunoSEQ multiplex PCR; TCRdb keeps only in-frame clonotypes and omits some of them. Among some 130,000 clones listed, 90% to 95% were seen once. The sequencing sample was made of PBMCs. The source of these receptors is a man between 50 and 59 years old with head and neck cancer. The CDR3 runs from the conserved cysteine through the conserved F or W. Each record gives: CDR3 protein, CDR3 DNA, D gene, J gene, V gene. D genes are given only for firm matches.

CATSANRLSTGELFF,TGTGCCACCAGTGCGAACAGGTTGAGCACCGGGGAGCTGTTTTTT,.,TRBJ2-2,TRBV24-1
CASSRLAGYPLHF,TGTGCCAGCAGCCGGCTTGCAGGGTATCCCCTCCACTTT,.,TRBJ1-6,TRBV7-3
CASSLGAGTANTEAFF,TGTGCCAGCAGCTTAGGGGCCGGGACAGCGAACACTGAAGCTTTCTTT,TRBD1,TRBJ1-1,TRBV7-6
CASSVGRGTGELFF,TGTGCCAGTAGTGTGGGACGGGGCACCGGGGAGCTGTTTTTT,.,TRBJ2-2,TRBV19
CASSLGSGRKSNQPQHF,TGTGCCAGCAGCTTAGGTTCGGGACGCAAAAGCAATCAGCCCCAGCATTTT,.,TRBJ1-5,TRBV5-6
CASSGPNSNQPQHF,TGTGCCAGCAGCGGCCCTAATAGCAATCAGCCCCAGCATTTT,.,TRBJ1-5,TRBV9
CASSLGLQGAGYTF,TGTGCCAGCAGCTTAGGTCTCCAGGGGGCTGGCTACACCTTC,TRBD1,TRBJ1-2,TRBV11-2
CASSQQGGTEAFF,TGTGCCAGCAGTCAACAGGGAGGGACTGAAGCTTTCTTT,.,TRBJ1-1,TRBV7-6
CASSPTSGLSYEQYF,TGCGCCAGCAGCCCAACTAGCGGTCTCTCCTACGAGCAGTACTTC,TRBD2,TRBJ2-7,TRBV5-1
CASVGADTEAFF,TGTGCCAGCGTCGGCGCGGACACTGAAGCTTTCTTT,.,TRBJ1-1,TRBV4-2
CASSPLGTRTYEQYF,TGTGCCAGCAGTCCCCTCGGGACTCGTACCTACGAGCAGTACTTC,.,TRBJ2-7,TRBV6-2/TRBV6-3
CASSLDASTEAFF,TGTGCCAGCAGCTTGGATGCGAGCACTGAAGCTTTCTTT,.,TRBJ1-1,TRBV5-4
CASSLLIGETQYF,TGCGCCAGCAGCCTACTAATAGGGGAGACCCAGTACTTC,.,TRBJ2-5,TRBV5-1
CAISEAGSSYNEQFF,TGTGCCATCAGTGAGGCGGGGAGCTCCTACAATGAGCAGTTCTTC,.,TRBJ2-1,TRBV10-3
CASSLFGELFF,TGTGCCAGCAGCCTCTTTGGGGAACTGTTTTTT,.,TRBJ1-4,TRBV7-6
CAWSVVQGANEKLFF,TGTGCCTGGAGTGTAGTACAGGGGGCTAATGAAAAACTGTTTTTT,TRBD1,TRBJ1-4,TRBV30
CASTGAGRTEAFF,TGTGCCAGCACGGGGGCGGGGAGGACTGAAGCTTTCTTT,.,TRBJ1-1,TRBV12-3/TRBV12-4
CARRQGASTDTQYF,TGTGCCAGAAGGCAAGGGGCCAGCACAGATACGCAGTATTTT,.,TRBJ2-3,TRBV2
CASSPRGGNTEAFF,TGTGCCAGCTCACCACGAGGGGGTAACACTGAAGCTTTCTTT,.,TRBJ1-1,TRBV18
CASSLDWDYGYTF,TGCGCCAGCAGCTTGGACTGGGACTATGGCTACACCTTC,.,TRBJ1-2,TRBV5-1